The sequence of this TCR beta chain was determined in a study of OX40 agonist ivuxolimab in advanced cancers. Profiled with immunoSEQ multiplex PCR; TCRdb holds only in-frame clones, not every one. This table has about 58,000 clones, around 88% appearing once. This CDR3 is 16 amino acids long. V gave up 2 bases and J gave up 5 bases, with 20 bases separating them. The rearrangement joins TRBV5-7 to TRBJ2-7; D is uncertain. TRBV5-7 has ORF status, its function being uncertain. This TCR came from an adult with an advanced solid tumor such as melanoma, head and neck, liver or kidney cancer. Material: CD4+ or CD8+ T cells sorted from blood, obtained in a trial of the OX40 agonist ivuxolimab. CDR3 coding DNA: TGTGCCAGCAGCTTTGTTGGGGTCAAGAGGTCCAACGAGCAGTACTTC. Protein sequence: CASSFVGVKRSNEQYF.